This T cell receptor beta chain is from a study of T cell changes during pregnancy in multiple sclerosis. This clone was observed once. Germline V gene sequence: CDR1 SGHVS, CDR2 FQNEAQ. This CDR3 has 14 residues. V lost 5 bases, J lost 2 bases, and 12 bases lay in between. Repertoires were generated with immunoSEQ multiplex PCR, while TCRdb's copy carries only in-frame clones and drops some. The sample records about 30,000 clones, about 89% being singletons. This sequence joins TRBV7-8 and TRBJ2-5, with TRBD1 as a possible D gene (5 bases). The TCR sequence derives from a female donor with multiple sclerosis, enrolled in a pregnancy study. This material consisted of CD8+ T cells from peripheral blood mononuclear cells, taken in the second trimester of pregnancy. CDR3 nucleotide sequence: TGTGCCAGCAGCCCCCATAGGGGACAAGAGACCCAGTACTTC. Its protein product is CASSPHRGQETQYF.